Listed below are T cell receptor beta chains from one sample, sequenced in a study of blood T cell repertoires in COVID-19. Method: immunoSEQ multiplex PCR; TCRdb's copy keeps in-frame clones and lacks some. The sample holds about 220,000 clones, 84% seen once. The sample taken for sequencing was PBMCs or T cells enriched from blood (not recorded which). These receptors were obtained from a woman aged 40 to 50 who had recovered from COVID-19. The conserved cysteine and the conserved F or W are not part of the CDR3 here.

v_call: TRBV28
cdr3_aa: ASSLHGRRNEQY

v_call: TRBV28
cdr3_aa: ASSNNIGTSGRAVTDEQF

v_call: TRBV11-3
cdr3_aa: ASSPGGHYNEQF

v_call: TRBV5-1
cdr3_aa: ASSAGLAGGSEQY

v_call: TRBV14
cdr3_aa: ASSQDNGDSPLH

v_call: TRBV7-8
cdr3_aa: ASSVQGTGGYGYT

v_call: TRBV3-1/TRBV3-2
cdr3_aa: ASSHHNLGQGQETQY

v_call: TRBV18
cdr3_aa: ASSPQGVYSPLH

v_call: TRBV7-8
cdr3_aa: ASSLAPAVSSYEQY

v_call: TRBV5-1
cdr3_aa: ASSLDGRKRDEQF

v_call: TRBV18
cdr3_aa: ASSPDSAGGSEKLF

v_call: TRBV6-5
cdr3_aa: ASSPPETGGNTIY

v_call: TRBV7-9
cdr3_aa: ASSLSGAFELF

v_call: TRBV18
cdr3_aa: ASSPELAGLNNERF

v_call: TRBV7-2
cdr3_aa: ASRPGTGNYGYT

v_call: TRBV5-1
cdr3_aa: ASSFDGQGQGSPLH

v_call: TRBV18
cdr3_aa: ASSSTGGNQPQH

v_call: TRBV7-2
cdr3_aa: ASSLGLARTGELF

v_call: TRBV4-1
cdr3_aa: ASSQPGTSGYEQY

v_call: TRBV7-9
cdr3_aa: ASSPGQGEGGYT

v_call: TRBV4-1
cdr3_aa: ASSQAAGNYGYT

v_call: TRBV6-2/TRBV6-3
cdr3_aa: ASSYASGTYEQY

v_call: TRBV5-4
cdr3_aa: ASSSPGQVLNEQY

v_call: TRBV5-1
cdr3_aa: ASSLLGVNEQF

v_call: TRBV7-8
cdr3_aa: ASSLTGASYEQY

v_call: TRBV11-2
cdr3_aa: ASSLVPGWNYGYT

v_call: TRBV5-6
cdr3_aa: ASSSPTEFYNSPLH

v_call: TRBV10-1
cdr3_aa: ASSETSAHDTQY

v_call: TRBV5-6
cdr3_aa: ANRVGAYEQY

v_call: TRBV7-9
cdr3_aa: ASSLKGWGEETQY

v_call: TRBV9
cdr3_aa: ASSVGGQMNTEAF

v_call: TRBV5-1
cdr3_aa: ASSGQGYNEQF

v_call: TRBV4-1
cdr3_aa: ASSQPWTGDGYT

v_call: TRBV21-1
cdr3_aa: ASSKDRGRGSGYT

v_call: TRBV6-5
cdr3_aa: ASTPLRTSRETQY

v_call: TRBV6-6
cdr3_aa: ASSYAGPAF

v_call: TRBV9
cdr3_aa: ASSALGTSGRAGNEQF

v_call: TRBV9
cdr3_aa: ASSGEETQY

v_call: TRBV7-9
cdr3_aa: ASSSTASNQPQH

v_call: TRBV19
cdr3_aa: ASSMGTGSSSYNSPLH

v_call: TRBV7-9
cdr3_aa: ASSSSPGQGLV

v_call: TRBV7-2
cdr3_aa: ASSLYGGSTGELF

v_call: TRBV10-3
cdr3_aa: AISESNARISSYNEQF

v_call: TRBV5-4
cdr3_aa: ASSLGGTGFWEQF

v_call: TRBV4-3
cdr3_aa: ASSRLAGGDTQY

v_call: TRBV27
cdr3_aa: ASSFYNQPQH

v_call: TRBV19
cdr3_aa: ASSSQGLVNYGYT

v_call: TRBV6-1
cdr3_aa: ASSEGRLITGANVLT

v_call: TRBV27
cdr3_aa: ASRFTGAQYGYT

v_call: TRBV24-1
cdr3_aa: ATSDSGGTSTDTQY

v_call: TRBV29-1
cdr3_aa: SVQITGTGDDKQF

v_call: TRBV19
cdr3_aa: ASTLDRGGDYGYT

v_call: TRBV5-1
cdr3_aa: ASSLKRGLEQF

v_call: TRBV19
cdr3_aa: ASSSTLRGGYEQY

v_call: TRBV24-1
cdr3_aa: ATSLTQHTGELF